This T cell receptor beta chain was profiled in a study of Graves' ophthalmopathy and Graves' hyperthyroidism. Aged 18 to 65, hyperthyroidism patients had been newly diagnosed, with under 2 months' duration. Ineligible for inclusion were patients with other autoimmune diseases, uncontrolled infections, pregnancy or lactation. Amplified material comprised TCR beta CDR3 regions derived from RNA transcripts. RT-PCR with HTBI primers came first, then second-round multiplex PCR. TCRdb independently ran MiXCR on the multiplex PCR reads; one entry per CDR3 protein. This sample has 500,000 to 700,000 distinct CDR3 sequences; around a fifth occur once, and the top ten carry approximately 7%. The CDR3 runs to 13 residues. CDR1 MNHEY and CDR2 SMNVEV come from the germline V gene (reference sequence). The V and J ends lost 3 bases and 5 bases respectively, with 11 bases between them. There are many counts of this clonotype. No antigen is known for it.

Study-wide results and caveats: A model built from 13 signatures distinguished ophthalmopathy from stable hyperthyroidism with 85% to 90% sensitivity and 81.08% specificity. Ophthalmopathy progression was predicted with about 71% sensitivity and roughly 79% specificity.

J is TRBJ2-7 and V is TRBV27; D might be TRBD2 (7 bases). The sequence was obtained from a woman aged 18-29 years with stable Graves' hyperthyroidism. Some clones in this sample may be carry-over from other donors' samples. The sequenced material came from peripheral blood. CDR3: CASSFRGADEQYF. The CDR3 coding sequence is TGTGCCAGCAGTTTCCGGGGGGCGGACGAGCAGTACTTC.